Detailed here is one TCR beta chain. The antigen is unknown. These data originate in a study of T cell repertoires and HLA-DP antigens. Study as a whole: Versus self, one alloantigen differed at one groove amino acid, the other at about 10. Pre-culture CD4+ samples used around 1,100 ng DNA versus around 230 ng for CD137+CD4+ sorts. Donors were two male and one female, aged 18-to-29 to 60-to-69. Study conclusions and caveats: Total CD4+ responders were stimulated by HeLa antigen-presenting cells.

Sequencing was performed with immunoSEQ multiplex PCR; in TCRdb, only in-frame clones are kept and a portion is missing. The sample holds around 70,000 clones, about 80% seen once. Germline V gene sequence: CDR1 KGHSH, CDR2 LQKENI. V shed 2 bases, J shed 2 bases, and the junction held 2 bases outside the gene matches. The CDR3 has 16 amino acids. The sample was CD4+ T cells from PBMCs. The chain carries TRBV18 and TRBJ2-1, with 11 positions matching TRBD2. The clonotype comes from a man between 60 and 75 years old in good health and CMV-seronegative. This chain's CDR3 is CASSPGTSGTYNEQFF. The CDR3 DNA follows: TGTGCCAGCTCACCAGGGACTAGCGGTACCTACAATGAGCAGTTCTTC.